These T cell receptor beta chains were read from a single sample in a study of shared clonotypes between healthy human individuals. Clones were sequenced by immunoSEQ multiplex PCR, and TCRdb holds only the in-frame ones, with some missing. Altogether 700,000 to 950,000 clones are present, approximately 97% being singletons, with the ten largest covering roughly 0.23%. The source material was naive CD8+ T cells sorted from blood. All receptors come from a man aged 30 to 45 in good health. Both conserved end residues are part of each CDR3. D genes are given only for firm matches. Only part of the rows carry a size: once, few, many, or a class if the clone is expanded.

abundance: once
d_gene: .
j_gene: TRBJ2-2
v_gene: TRBV14
CDR3aa: CASSQRTLTGELFF
CDR3nt: TGTGCCAGCAGCCAACGTACTTTGACCGGGGAGCTGTTTTTT

abundance: .
d_gene: TRBD1
j_gene: TRBJ2-7
v_gene: TRBV4-1
CDR3aa: CASSHRTGAGEQYF
CDR3nt: TGCGCCAGCAGCCACAGGACAGGGGCTGGCGAGCAGTACTTC

abundance: .
d_gene: .
j_gene: TRBJ2-7
v_gene: TRBV2
CDR3aa: CASSQSLDSSSYEQYF
CDR3nt: TGTGCCAGCAGTCAGAGCCTGGACAGTAGCTCCTACGAGCAGTACTTC

abundance: .
d_gene: .
j_gene: TRBJ2-7
v_gene: TRBV27
CDR3aa: CASSLLAGSLDEQYF
CDR3nt: TGTGCCAGCAGTTTACTTGCCGGGTCTTTGGACGAGCAGTACTTC

abundance: .
d_gene: TRBD2
j_gene: TRBJ2-1
v_gene: TRBV11-2
CDR3aa: CASSLGLAGHNEQFF
CDR3nt: TGTGCCAGCAGCTTAGGGCTAGCGGGACACAATGAGCAGTTCTTC

abundance: once
d_gene: TRBD2
j_gene: TRBJ2-1
v_gene: TRBV11-2
CDR3aa: CASSTRTSGRVNEQFF
CDR3nt: TGTGCCAGCAGCACACGGACTAGCGGGAGGGTCAATGAGCAGTTCTTC

abundance: .
d_gene: .
j_gene: TRBJ2-7
v_gene: TRBV19
CDR3aa: CASSIDLRYETYEQYF
CDR3nt: TGTGCCAGTAGTATAGATCTCAGATACGAGACCTACGAGCAGTACTTC

abundance: .
d_gene: .
j_gene: TRBJ2-7
v_gene: TRBV27
CDR3aa: CASSLFQSSYEQYF
CDR3nt: TGTGCCAGCAGTTTATTTCAATCCTCCTACGAGCAGTACTTC

abundance: .
d_gene: .
j_gene: TRBJ2-3
v_gene: TRBV6-5
CDR3aa: CASSTQTDTQYF
CDR3nt: TGTGCCAGCAGTACTCAGACAGATACGCAGTATTTT

abundance: .
d_gene: TRBD2
j_gene: TRBJ2-3
v_gene: TRBV4-1
CDR3aa: CASSQVLAGVPEYF
CDR3nt: TGCGCCAGCAGCCAAGTACTAGCGGGAGTTCCCGAGTATTTT

abundance: .
d_gene: TRBD2
j_gene: TRBJ2-1
v_gene: TRBV11-2
CDR3aa: CASSLIGVAGVSEVF
CDR3nt: TGTGCCAGCAGCTTAATCGGGGTAGCGGGGGTGTCGGAGGTCTTC

abundance: .
d_gene: .
j_gene: TRBJ2-3
v_gene: TRBV7-8
CDR3aa: CASSYSPTTDTQYF
CDR3nt: TGTGCCAGCAGTTACAGCCCAACCACAGATACGCAGTATTTT

abundance: .
d_gene: TRBD1
j_gene: TRBJ2-5
v_gene: TRBV6-1
CDR3aa: CASSASDRAVVTQYF
CDR3nt: TGTGCCAGCAGTGCCTCGGACAGGGCTGTAGTGACCCAGTACTTC

abundance: .
d_gene: .
j_gene: TRBJ2-2
v_gene: TRBV7-9
CDR3aa: CASSLGGPATGELFF
CDR3nt: TGTGCCAGCAGCTTAGGGGGGCCGGCGACCGGGGAGCTGTTTTTT

abundance: .
d_gene: TRBD1
j_gene: TRBJ2-5
v_gene: TRBV11-2
CDR3aa: CASSLDRWGQVQETQYF
CDR3nt: TGTGCCAGCAGCTTAGATCGATGGGGACAGGTACAAGAGACCCAGTACTTC

abundance: .
d_gene: .
j_gene: TRBJ2-5
v_gene: TRBV21-1
CDR3aa: CASSIPTSQETQYF
CDR3nt: TGTGCCAGCAGCATCCCCACTTCGCAAGAGACCCAGTACTTC

abundance: .
d_gene: .
j_gene: TRBJ2-1
v_gene: TRBV5-1
CDR3aa: CASSLGRNEQFF
CDR3nt: TGCGCCAGCAGCTTGGGTAGAAATGAGCAGTTCTTC

abundance: .
d_gene: TRBD2
j_gene: TRBJ2-7
v_gene: TRBV9
CDR3aa: CASSVSGGPYEQYF
CDR3nt: TGTGCCAGCAGCGTTTCGGGAGGTCCCTACGAGCAGTACTTC

abundance: .
d_gene: TRBD2
j_gene: TRBJ2-5
v_gene: TRBV6-6
CDR3aa: CASSSYSGSSQETQYF
CDR3nt: TGTGCCAGCAGTTCCTATAGCGGGAGCTCTCAAGAGACCCAGTACTTC

abundance: .
d_gene: .
j_gene: TRBJ2-7
v_gene: TRBV6-1
CDR3aa: CASSTGLDTYEQYF
CDR3nt: TGTGCCAGCAGTACGGGGTTGGATACCTACGAGCAGTACTTC

abundance: .
d_gene: .
j_gene: TRBJ2-5
v_gene: TRBV5-1
CDR3aa: CASSRGALGETQYF
CDR3nt: TGCGCCAGCAGCAGGGGGGCCCTGGGAGAGACCCAGTACTTC

abundance: .
d_gene: TRBD2
j_gene: TRBJ2-3
v_gene: TRBV12-5
CDR3aa: CASGSGLAGKTDTQYF
CDR3nt: TGTGCTAGTGGTTCGGGACTAGCGGGTAAGACAGATACGCAGTATTTT

abundance: .
d_gene: .
j_gene: TRBJ2-1
v_gene: TRBV10-1
CDR3aa: CASSAGVSVQFF
CDR3nt: TGCGCCAGCAGTGCTGGGGTATCAGTGCAGTTCTTC

abundance: .
d_gene: TRBD2
j_gene: TRBJ2-3
v_gene: TRBV7-9
CDR3aa: CASSRTGGITDTQYF
CDR3nt: TGTGCCAGCAGCCGAACGGGGGGAATCACAGATACGCAGTATTTT

abundance: .
d_gene: TRBD2
j_gene: TRBJ2-1
v_gene: TRBV27
CDR3aa: CASSLSLAGGYNEQFF
CDR3nt: TGTGCCAGCAGTTTATCGCTAGCGGGAGGGTACAATGAGCAGTTCTTC

abundance: .
d_gene: .
j_gene: TRBJ2-7
v_gene: TRBV30
CDR3aa: CAWSVGRAYEQYF
CDR3nt: TGTGCCTGGAGTGTAGGGCGGGCCTACGAGCAGTACTTC

abundance: .
d_gene: .
j_gene: TRBJ1-1
v_gene: TRBV9
CDR3aa: CASSDKGNTEAFF
CDR3nt: TGTGCCAGCAGTGATAAGGGTAACACTGAAGCTTTCTTT

abundance: .
d_gene: .
j_gene: TRBJ1-4
v_gene: TRBV11-2
CDR3aa: CASTPGRKDNEKLFF
CDR3nt: TGTGCCAGCACCCCTGGACGTAAAGATAATGAAAAACTGTTTTTT

abundance: .
d_gene: .
j_gene: TRBJ1-1
v_gene: TRBV14
CDR3aa: CASSLMPGSFLRAFF
CDR3nt: TGTGCCAGCAGCCTTATGCCAGGTTCGTTTCTCCGTGCTTTCTTT

abundance: .
d_gene: .
j_gene: TRBJ2-3
v_gene: TRBV2
CDR3aa: CASSERVKYNTDTQYF
CDR3nt: TGTGCCAGCAGTGAGAGAGTGAAATATAACACAGATACGCAGTATTTT

abundance: .
d_gene: TRBD2
j_gene: TRBJ2-7
v_gene: TRBV29-1
CDR3aa: CSVVSGRSYEQYF
CDR3nt: TGCAGCGTTGTGAGCGGGAGATCCTACGAGCAGTACTTC